Included here is one T cell receptor (beta chain) sequence, with context. Antigen: not known. The CDR3 extends over 14 amino acids. Germline CDR1 is KGHDR and CDR2 is SFDVKD. With 3 bases removed from V and 4 bases from J, the gap between germline ends came to 11 bases. This sample is part of a study of spatial heterogeneity in lung cancer. Whole-study results and caveats: Blood showed ubiquitous tumor TCRs more often at resection than at routine follow-up.

Sample time point: sample taken at primary tumor resection. Sequencing covered unsorted whole RNA taken from tumor, nontumor lung or frozen PBMC. A unique molecular identifier was attached to every TCR cDNA molecule. TCRdb ran MiXCR on the 5' RACE reads and lists one entry per CDR3 protein. The repertoire holds some 85,000 distinct CDR3 sequences, with 15% to 20% as singletons. The input for sequencing was PBMCs, taken at surgery. The receptor comes from a male donor with early-stage non-small cell lung cancer. The rearrangement joins TRBV24-1 to TRBJ1-2; tentative D call: TRBD1 (5 bases). CDR3 nucleotide sequence: TGTGCCACCAGTGATGGGGCAGAACCCTATGGCTACACCTTC. Its translation is CATSDGAEPYGYTF.